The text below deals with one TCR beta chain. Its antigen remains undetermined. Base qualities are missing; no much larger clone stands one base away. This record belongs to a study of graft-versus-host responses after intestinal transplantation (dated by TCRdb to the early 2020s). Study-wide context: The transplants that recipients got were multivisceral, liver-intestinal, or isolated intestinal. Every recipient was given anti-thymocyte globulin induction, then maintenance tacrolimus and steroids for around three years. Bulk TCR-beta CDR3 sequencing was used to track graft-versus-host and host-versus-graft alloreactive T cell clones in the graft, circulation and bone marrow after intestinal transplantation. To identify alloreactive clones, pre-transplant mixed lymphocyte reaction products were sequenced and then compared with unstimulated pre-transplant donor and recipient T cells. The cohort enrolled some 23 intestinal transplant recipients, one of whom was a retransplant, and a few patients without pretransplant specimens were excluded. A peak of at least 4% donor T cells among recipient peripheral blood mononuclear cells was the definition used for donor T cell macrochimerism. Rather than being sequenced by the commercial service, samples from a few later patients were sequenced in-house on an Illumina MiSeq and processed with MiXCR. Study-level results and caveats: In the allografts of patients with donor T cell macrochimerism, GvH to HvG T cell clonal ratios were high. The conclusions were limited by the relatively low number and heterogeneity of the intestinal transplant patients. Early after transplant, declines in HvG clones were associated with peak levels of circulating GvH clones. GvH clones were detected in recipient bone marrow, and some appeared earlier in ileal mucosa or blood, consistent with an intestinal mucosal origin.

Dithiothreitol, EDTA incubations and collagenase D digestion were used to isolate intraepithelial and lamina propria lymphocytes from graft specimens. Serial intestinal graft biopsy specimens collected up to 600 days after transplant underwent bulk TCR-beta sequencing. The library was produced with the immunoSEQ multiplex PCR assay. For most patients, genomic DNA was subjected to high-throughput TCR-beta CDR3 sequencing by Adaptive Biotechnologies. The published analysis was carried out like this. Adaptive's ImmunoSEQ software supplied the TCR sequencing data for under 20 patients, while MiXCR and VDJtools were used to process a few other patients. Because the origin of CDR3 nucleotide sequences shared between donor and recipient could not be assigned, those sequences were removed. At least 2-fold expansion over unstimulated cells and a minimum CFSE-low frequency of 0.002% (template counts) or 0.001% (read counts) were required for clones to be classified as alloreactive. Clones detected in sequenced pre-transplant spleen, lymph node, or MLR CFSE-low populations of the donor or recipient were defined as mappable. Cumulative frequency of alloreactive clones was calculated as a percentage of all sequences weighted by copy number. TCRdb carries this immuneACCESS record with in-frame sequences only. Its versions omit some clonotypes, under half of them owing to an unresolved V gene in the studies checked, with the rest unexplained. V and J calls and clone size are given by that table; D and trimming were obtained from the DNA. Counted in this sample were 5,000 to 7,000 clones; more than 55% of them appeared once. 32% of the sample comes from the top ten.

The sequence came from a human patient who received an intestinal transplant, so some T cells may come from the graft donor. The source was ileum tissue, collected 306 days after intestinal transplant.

DNA sequence: TGTGCCAGTAGGCAAACCACAGGGTTGGTCTACGAGCAGTACTTC. Its protein is CASRQTTGLVYEQYF. The chain is assembled from TRBV19 and TRBJ2-7; 6 matching bases give a weak D call of TRBD1. Taken from the germline V gene (reference sequence), the CDR1 and CDR2 loops are LNHDA and SQIVND. Spanning cysteine to phenylalanine, the CDR3 consists of 15 amino acids. Solely the CDR3 DNA is kept, with 45 bases framed from the first base. The junction shows trimming of 6 bases on V and 3 bases on J, plus 18 bases between the germline ends.